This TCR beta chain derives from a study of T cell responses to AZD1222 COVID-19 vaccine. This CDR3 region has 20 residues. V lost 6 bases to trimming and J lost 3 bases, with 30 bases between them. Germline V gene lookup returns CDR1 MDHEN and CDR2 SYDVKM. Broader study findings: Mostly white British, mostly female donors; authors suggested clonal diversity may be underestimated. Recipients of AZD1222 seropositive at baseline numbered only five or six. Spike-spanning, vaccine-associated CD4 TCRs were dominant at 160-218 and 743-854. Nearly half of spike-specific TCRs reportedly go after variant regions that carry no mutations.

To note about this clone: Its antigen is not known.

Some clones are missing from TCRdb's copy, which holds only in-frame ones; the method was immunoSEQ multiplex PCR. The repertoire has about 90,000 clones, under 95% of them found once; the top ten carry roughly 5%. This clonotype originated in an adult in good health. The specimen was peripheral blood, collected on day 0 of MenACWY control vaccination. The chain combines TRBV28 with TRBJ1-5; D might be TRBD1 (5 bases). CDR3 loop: CASRPLGGDGFSFYNQPQHF. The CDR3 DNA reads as TGTGCCAGCAGACCTTTGGGGGGAGACGGTTTTTCGTTTTACAATCAGCCCCAGCATTTT.